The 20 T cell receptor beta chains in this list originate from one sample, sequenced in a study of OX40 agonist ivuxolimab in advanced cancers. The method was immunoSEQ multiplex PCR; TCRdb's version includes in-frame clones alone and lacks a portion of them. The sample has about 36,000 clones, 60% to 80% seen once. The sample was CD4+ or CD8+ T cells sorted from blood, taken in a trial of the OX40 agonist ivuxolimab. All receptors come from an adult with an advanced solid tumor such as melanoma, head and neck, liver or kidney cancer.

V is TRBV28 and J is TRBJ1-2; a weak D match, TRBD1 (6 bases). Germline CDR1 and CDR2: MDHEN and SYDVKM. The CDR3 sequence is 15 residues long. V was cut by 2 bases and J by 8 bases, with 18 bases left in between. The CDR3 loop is CASSLETGQGYGYTF. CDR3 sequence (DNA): TGTGCCAGCAGTTTAGAAACAGGGCAAGGATACGGCTACACCTTC.

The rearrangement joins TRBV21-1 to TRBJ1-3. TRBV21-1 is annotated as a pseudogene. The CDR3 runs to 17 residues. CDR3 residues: CASSKKRRLASGNTIYF. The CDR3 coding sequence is TGTGCCAGCAGCAAAAAGAGACGGCTTGCCTCTGGAAACACCATATATTTT.

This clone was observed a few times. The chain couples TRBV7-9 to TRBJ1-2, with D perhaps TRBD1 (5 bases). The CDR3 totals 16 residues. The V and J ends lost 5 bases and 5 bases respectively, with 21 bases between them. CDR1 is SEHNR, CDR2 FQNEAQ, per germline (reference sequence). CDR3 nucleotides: TGTGCCAGCAGCACCCCTACCGGGACCGGCTCGTATGGCTACACCTTC. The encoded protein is CASSTPTGTGSYGYTF.

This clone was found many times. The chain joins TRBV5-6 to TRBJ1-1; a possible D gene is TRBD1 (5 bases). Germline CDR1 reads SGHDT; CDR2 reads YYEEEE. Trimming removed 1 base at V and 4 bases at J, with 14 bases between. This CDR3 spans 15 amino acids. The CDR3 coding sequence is TGTGCCAGCAGCTTGTTACGGGGGGGAGCCACTGAAGCTTTCTTT. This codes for CASSLLRGGATEAFF.

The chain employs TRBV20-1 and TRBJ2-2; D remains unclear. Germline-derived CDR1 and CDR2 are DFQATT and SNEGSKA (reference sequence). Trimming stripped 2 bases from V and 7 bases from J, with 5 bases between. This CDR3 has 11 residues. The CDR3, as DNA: TGCAGTGCTAGATCGATCGGGGAGCTGTTTTTT. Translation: CSARSIGELFF.

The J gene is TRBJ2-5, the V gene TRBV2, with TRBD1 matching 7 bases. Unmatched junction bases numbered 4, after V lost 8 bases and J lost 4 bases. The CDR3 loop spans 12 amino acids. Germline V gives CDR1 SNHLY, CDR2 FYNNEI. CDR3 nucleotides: TGTGCCAGCTCGACAGGGAGAGAGACCCAGTACTTC. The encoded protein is CASSTGRETQYF.

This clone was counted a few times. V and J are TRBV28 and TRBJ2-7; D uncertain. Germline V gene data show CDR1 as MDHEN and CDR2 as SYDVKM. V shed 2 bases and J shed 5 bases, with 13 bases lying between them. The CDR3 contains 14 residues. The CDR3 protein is CASSLITSGHEQYF. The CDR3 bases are TGTGCCAGCAGTTTAATAACTTCAGGTCACGAGCAGTACTTC.

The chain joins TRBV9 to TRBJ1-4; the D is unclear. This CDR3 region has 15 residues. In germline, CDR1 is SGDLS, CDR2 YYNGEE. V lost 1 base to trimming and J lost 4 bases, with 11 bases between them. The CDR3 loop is CASSVYGEDNEKLFF. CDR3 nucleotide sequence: TGTGCCAGCAGCGTATACGGGGAGGATAATGAAAAACTGTTTTTT.

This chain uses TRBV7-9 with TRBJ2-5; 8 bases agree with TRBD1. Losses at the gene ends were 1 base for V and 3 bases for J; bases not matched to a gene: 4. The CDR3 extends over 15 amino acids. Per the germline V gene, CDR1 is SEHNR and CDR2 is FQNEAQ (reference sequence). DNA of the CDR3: TGTGCCAGCAGCTTAGGTACAGGGGGGAAAGAGACCCAGTACTTC. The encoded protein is CASSLGTGGKETQYF.

CDR3 DNA sequence: TGTGCCAGCAGCGTAGGACAGGGGTCTGGAAACACCATATATTTT. Its translation is CASSVGQGSGNTIYF. The chain links TRBV9 to TRBJ1-3; 8 bases fit TRBD1. The CDR3 is 15 amino acids. V trimming: 0 bases; J trimming: 1 base; junction bases outside the gene matches: 0. In germline, CDR1 is SGDLS, CDR2 YYNGEE.

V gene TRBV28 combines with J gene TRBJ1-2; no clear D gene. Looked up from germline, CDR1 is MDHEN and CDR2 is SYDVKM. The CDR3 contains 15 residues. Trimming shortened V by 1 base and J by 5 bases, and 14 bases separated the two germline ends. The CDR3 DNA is TGTGCCAGCAGTTTATATTCAGGACCGGGGTATGGCTACACCTTC. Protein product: CASSLYSGPGYGYTF.

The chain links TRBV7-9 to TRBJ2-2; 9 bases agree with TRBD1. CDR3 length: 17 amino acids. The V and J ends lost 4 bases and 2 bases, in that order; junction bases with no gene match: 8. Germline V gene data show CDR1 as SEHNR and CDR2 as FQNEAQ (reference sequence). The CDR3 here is CASSSPLTGGNTGELFF. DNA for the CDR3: TGTGCCAGCAGCTCCCCACTGACAGGGGGTAACACCGGGGAGCTGTTTTTT. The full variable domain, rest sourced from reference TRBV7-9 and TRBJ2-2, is DTGVSQNPRHKITKRGQNVTFRCDPISEHNRLYWYRQTLGQGPEFLTYFQNEAQLEKSRLLSDRFSAERPKGSFSTLEIQRTEQGDSAMYLCASSSPLTGGNTGELFFGEGSRLTVL.

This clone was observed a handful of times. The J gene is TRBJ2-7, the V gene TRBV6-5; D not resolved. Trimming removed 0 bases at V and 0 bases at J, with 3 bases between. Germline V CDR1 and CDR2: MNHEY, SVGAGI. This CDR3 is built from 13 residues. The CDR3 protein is CASSYSGSYEQYF. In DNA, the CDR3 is TGTGCCAGCAGTTACTCTGGCTCCTACGAGCAGTACTTC.

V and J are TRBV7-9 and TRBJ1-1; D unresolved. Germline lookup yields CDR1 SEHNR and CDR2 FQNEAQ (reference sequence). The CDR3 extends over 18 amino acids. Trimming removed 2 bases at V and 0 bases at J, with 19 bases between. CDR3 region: CASSLFPNQGGMNTEAFF. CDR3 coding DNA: TGTGCCAGCAGCTTATTCCCCAACCAAGGAGGAATGAACACTGAAGCTTTCTTT.

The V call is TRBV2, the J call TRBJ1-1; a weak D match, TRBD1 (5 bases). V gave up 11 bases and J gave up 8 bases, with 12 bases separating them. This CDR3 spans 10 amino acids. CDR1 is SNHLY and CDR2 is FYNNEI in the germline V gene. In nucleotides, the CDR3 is TGTGCCTCTGGGGGGAGAGAAGCTTTCTTT. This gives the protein CASGGREAFF.

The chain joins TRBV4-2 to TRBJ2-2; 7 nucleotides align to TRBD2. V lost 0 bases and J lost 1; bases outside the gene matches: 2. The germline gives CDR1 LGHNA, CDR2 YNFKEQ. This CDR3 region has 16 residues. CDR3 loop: CASSQDPSGNTGELFF. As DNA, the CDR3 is TGTGCCAGCAGCCAAGATCCTAGCGGGAACACCGGGGAGCTGTTTTTT.

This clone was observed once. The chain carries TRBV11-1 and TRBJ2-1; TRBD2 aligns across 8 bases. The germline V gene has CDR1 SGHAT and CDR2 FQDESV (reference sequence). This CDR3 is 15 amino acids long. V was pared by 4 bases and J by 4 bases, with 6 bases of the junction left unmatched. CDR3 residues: CASSSVAGWYNEQFF. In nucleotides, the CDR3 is TGTGCCAGCAGCTCTGTAGCGGGATGGTACAATGAGCAGTTCTTC.

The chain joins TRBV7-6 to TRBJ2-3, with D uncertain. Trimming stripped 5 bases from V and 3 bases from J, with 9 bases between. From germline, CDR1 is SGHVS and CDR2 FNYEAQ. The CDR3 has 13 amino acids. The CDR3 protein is CASSALSTDTQYF. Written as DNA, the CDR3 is TGTGCCAGCAGCGCACTATCGACAGATACGCAGTATTTT.

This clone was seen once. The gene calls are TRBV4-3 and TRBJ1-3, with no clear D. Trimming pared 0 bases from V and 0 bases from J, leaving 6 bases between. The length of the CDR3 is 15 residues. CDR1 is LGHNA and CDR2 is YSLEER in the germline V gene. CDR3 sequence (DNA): TGCGCCAGCAGCCAAGATCGGGGCTCTGGAAACACCATATATTTT. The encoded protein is CASSQDRGSGNTIYF.

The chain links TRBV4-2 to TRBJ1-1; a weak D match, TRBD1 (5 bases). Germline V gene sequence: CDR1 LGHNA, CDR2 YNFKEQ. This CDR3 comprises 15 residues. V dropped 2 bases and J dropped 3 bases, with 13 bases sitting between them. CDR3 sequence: CASSQRGGGYTEAFF. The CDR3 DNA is TGTGCCAGCAGCCAAAGGGGCGGGGGGTACACTGAAGCTTTCTTT.